There are many counts of the clone carrying this TCR beta chain. The data stem from a study of T-cell reconstitution after alpha-beta-depleted transplantation in children. Construction of the TCRbeta library involved unique molecular identifiers. TCRdb called the PCR reads again in MiXCR, with one record for every CDR3 protein. The repertoire holds more than 100,000 distinct CDR3 sequences, with about 21% as singletons. V gave up 2 bases and J gave up 5 bases, with 14 bases separating them. CDR1 is SGHDT, CDR2 YYEEEE, per germline. CDR3 length equals 15 residues. The rearrangement links TRBV5-6 to TRBJ2-1; perhaps TRBD1 as D (5 bases). The sample in question was PBMCs, mostly from graft donor cells, obtained 180 days after TCRalphabeta/CD19-depleted stem cell transplant. This TCR was sampled from a male patient aged 2-15 years who had a stem cell transplant for chronic granulomatous disease, so the T cells may come from the graft donor. The CDR3 nucleotides are TGTGCCAGCAGCTTCATAGGGGCGCCCAACAATGAGCAGTTCTTC. Translation gives CASSFIGAPNNEQFF. The full variable domain, completed using reference TRBV5-6 and TRBJ2-1, is DAGVTQSPTHLIKTRGQQVTLRCSPKSGHDTVSWYQQALGQGPQFIFQYYEEEERQRGNFPDRFSGHQFPNYSSELNVNALLLGDSALYLCASSFIGAPNNEQFFGPGTRLTVL.